The rows below give T cell receptor beta chains drawn from one sample of a study of blood T cells in healthy people across ages. TCRdb re-called the 5' RACE reads through MiXCR, storing one row per CDR3 protein. The sample yields about 1,600,000 distinct CDR3 sequences, around 42% seen once. Source material: blood. The receptors originated from a woman between 18 and 29 years old in good health. The CDR3 runs from the conserved cysteine through the conserved F or W.

TRBV29-1	TRBJ1-5	CSVATDSNQPQHF
TRBV20-1	TRBJ1-2	CSALRTGDLYGYTF
TRBV5-1	TRBJ1-1	CASSLTGGRENTEAFF
TRBV10-3	TRBJ2-3	CAISESLRGQGTDTQYF
TRBV10-3	TRBJ2-3	CATHQGRGSTDTQYF
TRBV7-3	TRBJ2-3	CASTPGGWYTDTQYF
TRBV7-3	TRBJ1-4	CASSLGTGLDEKLFF
TRBV28	TRBJ2-6	CASTSFSGANVLTF
TRBV7-2	TRBJ2-4	CASSPREAKNIQYF
TRBV6-5	TRBJ2-7	CASSYAQPGQGVYEQYF
TRBV29-1	TRBJ1-5	CSVVAVKMYQPQHF
TRBV12-5	TRBJ2-1	CASGQPTGQGAGEQFF
TRBV28	TRBJ2-7	CASSLIDRIYEQYF
TRBV18	TRBJ2-7	CASSPPRQGVMHERYF
TRBV20-1	NA	CSASTGLAGYEQYF
TRBV27	TRBJ1-1	CASSFLPLLQGANTEAFF
TRBV12-3/TRBV12-4	TRBJ1-1	CASSLRWTGGAESQAFF
TRBV19	TRBJ2-5	CASKPEGQETQYF
TRBV29-1	TRBJ1-2	CSVEDHETFHTF
TRBV7-9	TRBJ1-2	CASSQAGQNGGYTF
TRBV6-6	TRBJ2-7	CASNSGITYEQYF
TRBV3-1	TRBJ2-3	CASSLGLAGGTGDTQYF
TRBV7-9	TRBJ1-2	CASSPSPTAVNRGHGYTF
TRBV2	TRBJ2-7	CASRELGQAYEQYF
TRBV2	TRBJ2-2	CASRVRGLTGELFF
TRBV5-1	TRBJ2-7	CASSDSLASSYEQYF
TRBV6-2/TRBV6-3	TRBJ2-7	CASSTGTSGHEQYF
TRBV20-1	TRBJ2-3	CSAYTGITDTQYF